One and the same sample provided the 31 T cell receptor beta chains below, sequenced in a study of T cells in localized non-small cell lung cancer. Method: immunoSEQ multiplex PCR; TCRdb's copy keeps in-frame clones and lacks some. The profile covers tens of thousands of clones, with roughly 90% appearing a single time and over 15% taken by the ten largest. The sequencing used peripheral blood, collected before any cancer treatment. The receptor source for this set is a male donor at least 60 years old with stage III squamous cell lung carcinoma.

The chain links TRBV28 to TRBJ2-1; D is undetermined. V was trimmed by 1 base and J by 7 bases, leaving 5 bases between them. The CDR3 loop spans 12 amino acids. The germline V gene has CDR1 MDHEN and CDR2 SYDVKM. The CDR3 reads CASSLYLNEQFF. CDR3 coding DNA: TGTGCCAGCAGTTTATACCTTAATGAGCAGTTCTTC.

This clone was detected ten times or more. This chain links TRBV5-1 with TRBJ2-1, with 7 bases aligning to TRBD1. CDR3 length: 12 residues. Per the germline V gene, CDR1 is SGHRS and CDR2 is YFSETQ. After removal of 5 bases from V and 8 bases from J, the junction contained 4 bases not matched to a gene. CDR3 protein: CASSSGQDEQFF. In DNA, the CDR3 is TGCGCCAGCAGTTCTGGACAGGATGAGCAGTTCTTC. Full variable domain (rest looked up from reference TRBV5-1 and TRBJ2-1): KAGVTQTPRYLIKTRGQQVTLSCSPISGHRSVSWYQQTPGQGLQFLFEYFSETQRNKGNFPGRFSGRQFSNSRSEMNVSTLELGDSALYLCASSSGQDEQFFGPGTRLTVL.

The chain couples TRBV28 to TRBJ2-2; no clear D gene. The CDR3 has 14 amino acids. CDR1 is MDHEN, CDR2 SYDVKM, per germline. The V end lost 3 bases, the J end lost 2 bases, and 7 bases lay between the germline ends. The CDR3 loop reads CASSLVLNTGELFF. The CDR3 nucleotides are TGTGCCAGCAGTTTGGTGTTAAACACCGGGGAGCTGTTTTTT.

The V gene is TRBV7-8, the J gene TRBJ2-3, with 13 bases identical to TRBD2. The CDR3 consists of 17 residues. Per germline, CDR1 SGHVS and CDR2 FQNEAQ. Losses at the gene ends were 2 bases for V and 3 bases for J; bases not matched to a gene: 5. CDR3 sequence reads: CASSLLILAGGTDTQYF. The CDR3 nucleotides are TGTGCCAGCAGCTTATTAATACTAGCGGGAGGGACAGATACGCAGTATTTT.

The V call is TRBV5-1, the J call TRBJ2-1; D is perhaps TRBD2 (6 bases). Trimming took off 0 bases at V and 8 bases at J, with 15 bases between the two ends. CDR3 length: 15 residues. CDR1 is SGHRS, CDR2 YFSETQ, per germline. For the CDR3, the DNA is TGCGCCAGCAGCTTGGCTATGCGGGGCCGGGATGAGCAGTTCTTC. This gives the protein CASSLAMRGRDEQFF.

This chain connects TRBV19 to TRBJ1-1; D remains unclear. Trimming took off 0 bases at V and 1 base at J, with 6 bases between the two ends. The CDR3 loop spans 14 amino acids. The germline CDR1 and CDR2 sequences are LNHDA and SQIVND (reference sequence). DNA for the CDR3: TGTGCCAGTAGTATAGACGCAGGGAACACTGAAGCTTTCTTT. This sequence encodes CASSIDAGNTEAFF.

This chain joins TRBV6-6 and TRBJ1-1; 8 bases are a match to TRBD1. V lost 5 bases, J lost 6 bases, and 8 bases stayed unmatched. The germline V gene has CDR1 MNHNY and CDR2 SVGAGI (reference sequence). The CDR3 contains 14 residues. The DNA of the CDR3 is TGTGCCAGCAGTCCCCAGACAGGGGTCGCTGAAGCTTTCTTT. Its protein is CASSPQTGVAEAFF.

The J gene is TRBJ2-2, the V gene TRBV5-1, with D possibly called TRBD1 or TRBD2 (5 bases each). The CDR3 is 15 residues long. V was shortened by 4 bases and J by 4 bases, with 14 bases between the two germline ends. CDR1 SGHRS and CDR2 YFSETQ come from the germline V gene. For the CDR3, the DNA is TGCGCCAGCAGCCCGAGGGGTGAAATCACCGGGGAGCTGTTTTTT. It yields the protein CASSPRGEITGELFF.

CDR3 sequence reads: CASSLADRGTAQYF. As DNA, the CDR3 is TGTGCCAGCAGCTTAGCCGACAGGGGGACAGCCCAGTACTTC. The chain is built from TRBV11-2 and TRBJ2-5; 9 nucleotides match TRBD1. V lost 1 base and J lost 9; bases outside the gene matches: 6. The CDR3 runs 14 residues. In germline, CDR1 is SGHAT, CDR2 FQNNGV.

This chain uses TRBV4-1 with TRBJ1-1; 7 nucleotides agree with TRBD1. Losses at the gene ends were 1 base for V and 1 base for J; bases not matched to a gene: 6. CDR1 and CDR2 from the germline V gene are MGHRA and YSYEKL. The CDR3 has 16 amino acids. The chain's CDR3 is CASSQGGRGGNTEAFF. The CDR3 bases are TGCGCCAGCAGCCAAGGGGGCAGGGGGGGGAACACTGAAGCTTTCTTT.

This sequence joins TRBV7-2 and TRBJ1-6; TRBD1 matches 8 bases. The CDR3 length is 17 residues. V dropped 1 base and J dropped 7; count of bases not matched to a gene: 9. Germline CDR1 reads SGHTA; CDR2 reads FQGNSA. The CDR3 DNA reads as TGTGCCAGCAGCTTAGTTGGACAGGGATCTTTCAATTCACCCCTCCACTTT. Protein sequence: CASSLVGQGSFNSPLHF.

The rearrangement links TRBV6-1 to TRBJ2-7, with D hard to call. The ends were cut back, 2 bases at V and 7 bases at J, with 15 bases in the middle. This CDR3 has 14 amino acids. Germline lookup yields CDR1 MNHNS and CDR2 SASEGT. CDR3 amino acids: CASSERYSPQEQYF. Here the CDR3 DNA reads TGTGCCAGCAGTGAAAGGTACAGTCCACAGGAGCAGTACTTC.

The chain links TRBV29-1 to TRBJ2-5, with D possibly TRBD1 on 5 matching bases. Germline V lookup: CDR1 SQVTM, CDR2 ANQGSEA. The CDR3 is 16 residues long. Trimming stripped 2 bases from V and 4 bases from J, with 20 bases between. CDR3 nucleotide sequence: TGCAGCGTTGAAAGGCAGGGCGTTGGGTTTGGAGAGACCCAGTACTTC. It encodes CSVERQGVGFGETQYF.

The J gene is TRBJ1-6, the V gene TRBV10-3, with 7 bases identical to TRBD1. This CDR3 comprises 15 residues. V was clipped by 4 bases and J by 10 bases; unmatched bases: 10. CDR1 is ENHRY and CDR2 is SYGVKD in the germline V gene. CDR3 amino acids: CAISGYEGANSPLHF. The DNA for the CDR3 is TGTGCCATCAGTGGTTATGAGGGGGCCAACTCACCCCTCCACTTT.

The chain is built from TRBV7-9 and TRBJ2-7; D unclear. The germline gives CDR1 SEHNR, CDR2 FQNEAQ (reference sequence). CDR3 length: 13 amino acids. The V gene lost 8 bases and the J gene lost 0 bases, with 11 bases spanning the gap. CDR3 in DNA: TGTGCCAGCCGTGACCTGAGCTCCTACGAGCAGTACTTC. Protein product: CASRDLSSYEQYF.

This clone came up a few times. The chain joins TRBV7-9 to TRBJ1-6, with D perhaps TRBD1 (5 bases). The CDR3 is 15 amino acids. V lost 2 bases and J 10 bases, leaving 15 bases between the germline ends. Germline values: CDR1 SEHNR, CDR2 FQNEAQ (reference sequence). The CDR3: CASSLWSRAQSPLHF. The CDR3 nucleotides read TGTGCCAGCAGCTTATGGTCCAGGGCCCAATCACCCCTCCACTTT. The full variable domain, its missing parts supplied by reference TRBV7-9 and TRBJ1-6, is DTGVSQNPRHKITKRGQNVTFRCDPISEHNRLYWYRQTLGQGPEFLTYFQNEAQLEKSRLLSDRFSAERPKGSFSTLEIQRTEQGDSAMYLCASSLWSRAQSPLHFGNGTRLTVT.

The gene calls are TRBV5-4 and TRBJ2-7, with 9 bases lining up with TRBD2. CDR3 size: 16 residues. With V trimmed by 4 bases and J by 2 bases, 10 bases remained unmatched. CDR1 SGHNT and CDR2 YYREEE come from the germline V gene (reference sequence). The CDR3 coding sequence is TGTGCCAGCAGCGGCGGGGGGGGAGTCCTCACCTACGAGCAGTACTTC. It translates to CASSGGGGVLTYEQYF.

This chain uses TRBV9 with TRBJ1-4; 7 bases align to TRBD1. Germline V gene lookup returns CDR1 SGDLS and CDR2 YYNGEE. This CDR3 is built from 14 residues. Germline trimming cut 9 bases from V and 3 bases from J; bases unmatched to any gene: 8. CDR3 region: CATSRDSSNEKLFF. CDR3 nucleotides: TGTGCCACATCCAGGGACAGCTCTAATGAAAAACTGTTTTTT.

The rearrangement uses TRBV9 and TRBJ1-2; no clear D. This CDR3 has 13 amino acids. Between the trimmed V and J ends, which lost 0 bases and 2 bases, there was a span of 5 bases. Germline CDR1 is SGDLS and CDR2 is YYNGEE. CDR3 coding DNA: TGTGCCAGCAGCGTAGCAGAAAACTATGGCTACACCTTC. Translating it yields CASSVAENYGYTF.

This clone was picked up one time. This chain links TRBV7-2 with TRBJ2-2; 10 bases are a match to TRBD1. V was pared by 5 bases and J by 3 bases, with 3 bases of the junction left unmatched. CDR1 and CDR2 (germline): SGHTA, FQGNSA. CDR3 length equals 15 residues. CDR3 in DNA: TGTGCCAGCAGCCGGGGACAGGGGCACACCGGGGAGCTGTTTTTT. Its protein product is CASSRGQGHTGELFF.

This clone has just a few counts. J is TRBJ1-5 and V is TRBV6-1; TRBD1 matches at 9 bases. The length of the CDR3 is 11 residues. V lost 8 bases, J lost 8 bases, and 1 base stayed unmatched. CDR1 is MNHNS and CDR2 is SASEGT in the germline V gene. As DNA, the CDR3 is TGTGCCAGCGGGACAGGGAAGCCCCAGCATTTT. Translated, it gives CASGTGKPQHF.

J is TRBJ2-7 and V is TRBV9; D not certain. This CDR3 is 14 amino acids long. Trimming cost V 4 bases and J 0 bases, with 11 bases left between them. Looked up from germline, CDR1 is SGDLS and CDR2 is YYNGEE. CDR3 DNA sequence: TGTGCCAGCAGCCAAACGGACGGCTCCTACGAGCAGTACTTC. It encodes CASSQTDGSYEQYF.

This chain connects TRBV5-6 to TRBJ1-3, with D possibly TRBD1 on 6 matching bases. The CDR3 loop spans 14 amino acids. The germline gives CDR1 SGHDT, CDR2 YYEEEE. V lost 2 bases and J lost 7, with 13 bases in between. CDR3 sequence (DNA): TGTGCCAGCAGCTTCCGGGGGCTTTGGAACACCATATATTTT. This gives the protein CASSFRGLWNTIYF.

The chain has TRBV27 and TRBJ1-2; TRBD1 matches 8 bases. CDR1 and CDR2 (germline): MNHEY, SMNVEV (reference sequence). Trimming at V came to 5 bases and at J to 2 bases, leaving 16 bases not matched to a gene. The CDR3 totals 18 residues. The CDR3 sequence: CASSPQYPGQGPNYGYTF. CDR3 nucleotides: TGTGCCAGCAGTCCACAATATCCCGGACAGGGACCCAACTATGGCTACACCTTC.

This chain connects TRBV10-3 to TRBJ2-7; the D is unclear. Trimming shortened V by 7 bases and J by 2 bases, and 15 bases separated the two germline ends. CDR3 length equals 14 residues. Germline V CDR1 and CDR2: ENHRY, SYGVKD. CDR3 protein: CAIKATRIPYEQYF. CDR3 DNA sequence: TGTGCCATCAAGGCAACTCGGATTCCCTACGAGCAGTACTTC.

This clone was picked up one time. The rearrangement links TRBV5-8 to TRBJ2-5, with D possibly being TRBD1 (7 bases). Germline CDR1 and CDR2: SGHTS and YDEGEE. Trimming left V 3 bases short and J 0 bases short, with 18 bases between. This CDR3 comprises 17 residues. The CDR3 DNA follows: TGTGCCAGCAGCTCGGAGGGGGACAGAGGGTACCAAGAGACCCAGTACTTC. Protein product: CASSSEGDRGYQETQYF. The full variable domain, with the rest looked up from reference TRBV5-8 and TRBJ2-5, is EAGVTQSPTHLIKTRGQQATLRCSPISGHTSVYWYQQALGLGLQFLLWYDEGEERNRGNFPPRFSGRQFPNYSSELNVNALELEDSALYLCASSSEGDRGYQETQYFGPGTRLLVL.

The chain uses TRBV7-2 and TRBJ2-5; 7 nucleotides align to TRBD2. V shed 5 bases, J shed 2 bases, and the junction held 11 bases outside the gene matches. This CDR3 region has 16 residues. CDR1 is SGHTA and CDR2 is FQGNSA in the germline V gene. The CDR3, as DNA: TGTGCCAGCAGCCCCCGGACTAGAGGAAGGCAAGAGACCCAGTACTTC. Protein product: CASSPRTRGRQETQYF.

J is TRBJ1-1 and V is TRBV2, with no clear D. Between the trimmed V and J ends, which lost 2 bases and 0 bases, there was a span of 7 bases. CDR1 SNHLY and CDR2 FYNNEI come from the germline V gene. The CDR3 extends over 14 amino acids. The CDR3 loop reads CASSETRLNTEAFF. CDR3 nucleotide sequence: TGTGCCAGCAGTGAAACCCGCCTGAACACTGAAGCTTTCTTT.

This chain uses TRBV5-1 with TRBJ2-1, with 9 nucleotides matching TRBD2. The CDR3 has 16 amino acids. CDR1 is SGHRS, CDR2 YFSETQ, per germline. J gave up 7 bases and V 4 bases, and 12 bases lay outside the gene matches. Written as DNA, the CDR3 is TGCGCCAGCAGCGGTCGGGGACTAGCCACGGAGAATGAGCAGTTCTTC. Its protein product is CASSGRGLATENEQFF.

J is TRBJ2-7 and V is TRBV6-5, with D uncertain. With 2 bases removed from V and 5 bases from J, the gap between germline ends came to 7 bases. CDR3 size: 12 residues. The germline V gene encodes CDR1 MNHEY and CDR2 SVGAGI. The CDR3 sequence is CASSYPSNEQYF. The CDR3 nucleotides are TGTGCCAGCAGTTACCCTTCAAACGAGCAGTACTTC.

This clone was recorded only once. The V and J genes are TRBV11-2 and TRBJ2-1; no clear D. In germline, CDR1 is SGHAT, CDR2 FQNNGV. V was cut by 1 base and J by 4 bases, with 2 bases left in between. This CDR3 has 12 residues. The CDR3 DNA reads as TGTGCCAGCAGCTTAGGGTACAATGAGCAGTTCTTC. Amino acids: CASSLGYNEQFF. The whole variable domain, filled in from reference TRBV11-2 and TRBJ2-1, reads EAGVAQSPRYKIIEKRQSVAFWCNPISGHATLYWYQQILGQGPKLLIQFQNNGVVDDSQLPKDRFSAERLKGVDSTLKIQPAKLEDSAVYLCASSLGYNEQFFGPGTRLTVL.